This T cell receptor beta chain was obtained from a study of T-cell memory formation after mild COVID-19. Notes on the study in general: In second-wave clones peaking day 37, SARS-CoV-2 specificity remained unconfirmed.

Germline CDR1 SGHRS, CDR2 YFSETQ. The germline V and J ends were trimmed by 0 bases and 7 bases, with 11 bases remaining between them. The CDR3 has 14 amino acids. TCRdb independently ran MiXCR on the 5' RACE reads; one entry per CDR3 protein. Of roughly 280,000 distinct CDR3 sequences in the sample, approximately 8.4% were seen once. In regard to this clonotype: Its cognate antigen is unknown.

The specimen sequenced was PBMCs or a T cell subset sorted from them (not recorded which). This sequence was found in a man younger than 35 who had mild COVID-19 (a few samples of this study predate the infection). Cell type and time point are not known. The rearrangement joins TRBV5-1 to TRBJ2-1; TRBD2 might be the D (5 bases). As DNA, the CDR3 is TGCGCCAGCAGCTTGGCATCCCCGGGGAATGAGCAGTTCTTC. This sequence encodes CASSLASPGNEQFF. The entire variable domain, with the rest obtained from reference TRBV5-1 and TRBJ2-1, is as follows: KAGVTQTPRYLIKTRGQQVTLSCSPISGHRSVSWYQQTPGQGLQFLFEYFSETQRNKGNFPGRFSGRQFSNSRSEMNVSTLELGDSALYLCASSLASPGNEQFFGPGTRLTVL.